The following is a T cell receptor beta chain sequence with its context. The antigen remains undetermined. This record belongs to a study of shared clonotypes between healthy human individuals. Notes on the study in general: Blood was the only sampled material, and tissue repertoires likely differ.

Each subset's genomic DNA was split evenly across several immunoSEQ plates. Replicate PCRs run on unsorted PBMC used about 300 ng DNA, which was approximately 29,000 T cell genomes. As originally analysed: ImmunoSEQ gave junction-only sequences without quality scores, so filtering differed. Clones were sequenced by immunoSEQ multiplex PCR, and TCRdb holds only the in-frame ones, with some missing. The V and J calls and the clone size are those of that table, but D and trimming were determined from the DNA. The data show about 480,000 clones, 60% to 80% seen once. Germline values: CDR1 SGHRS, CDR2 YFSETQ. Trimming removed 2 bases from V and 2 bases from J, with 17 bases in between. The length of the CDR3 is 16 residues.

This TCR was recovered from a woman between 40 and 55 years old in good health. Some clones in this sample may be carry-over from other donors' samples. The chain is built from TRBV5-1 and TRBJ2-7, with D unclear. The sample taken for sequencing was PBMCs. In nucleotides, the CDR3 is TGCGCCAGCAGCTTCCAACTCGGTACTGAGCCCTACGAGCAGTACTTC. Translating it yields CASSFQLGTEPYEQYF.